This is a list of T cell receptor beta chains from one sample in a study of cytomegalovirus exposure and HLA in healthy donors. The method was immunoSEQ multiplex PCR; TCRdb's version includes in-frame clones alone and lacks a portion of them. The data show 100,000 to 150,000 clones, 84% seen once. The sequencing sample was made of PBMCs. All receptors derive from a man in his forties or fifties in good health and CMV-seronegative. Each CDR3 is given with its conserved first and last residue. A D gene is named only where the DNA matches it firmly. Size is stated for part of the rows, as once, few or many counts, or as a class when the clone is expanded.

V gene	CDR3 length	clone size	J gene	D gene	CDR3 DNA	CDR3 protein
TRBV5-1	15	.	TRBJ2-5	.	TGCGCCAGCAGCTACTCTGTGGGCAGGGGAGAGACCCAGTACTTC	CASSYSVGRGETQYF
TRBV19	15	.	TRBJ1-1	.	TGTGCCAGTAGTATAAATGCCGGACAGAACACTGAAGCTTTCTTT	CASSINAGQNTEAFF
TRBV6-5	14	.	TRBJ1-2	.	TGTGCCAGCAGTCCGGGATCCATCTTCTATGGCTACACCTTC	CASSPGSIFYGYTF
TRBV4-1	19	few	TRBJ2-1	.	TGCGCCAGCAGCCACCAAAGGATCACGACTAGAACGGGTAACAATGAGCAGTTCTTC	CASSHQRITTRTGNNEQFF
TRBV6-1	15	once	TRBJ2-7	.	TGTGCCAGCAGTGAAGCGGGACATTCCGCCTACGAGCAGTACTTC	CASSEAGHSAYEQYF
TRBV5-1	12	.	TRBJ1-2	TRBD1	TGCGCCAGCAGCGGGACAGGGTATGGCTACACCTTC	CASSGTGYGYTF
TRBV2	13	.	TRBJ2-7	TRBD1	TGTGCCAGCAATCCGGGACAGGTCTACGAGCAGTACTTC	CASNPGQVYEQYF
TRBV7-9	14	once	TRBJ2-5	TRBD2	TGTGCCAGCAGCGCGCGCGTAGCGGGCGAGACCCAGTACTTC	CASSARVAGETQYF
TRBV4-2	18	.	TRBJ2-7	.	TGTGCCAGCAGCCAAGATCGGCCAGTGAGACTAGGCTTCTACGAGCAGTACTTC	CASSQDRPVRLGFYEQYF
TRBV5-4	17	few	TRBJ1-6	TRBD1	TGTGCCAGCAGCCACTCCCCGGACAGGTCTTTTAATTCACCCCTCCACTTT	CASSHSPDRSFNSPLHF
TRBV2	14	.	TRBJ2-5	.	TGTGCCAGCAGTCCAGACATGGGCCAAGAGACCCAGTACTTC	CASSPDMGQETQYF
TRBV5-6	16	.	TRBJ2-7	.	TGTGCCAGCAGCTTGGCCGGAGGCAGGGGTTCCTACGAGCAGTACTTC	CASSLAGGRGSYEQYF
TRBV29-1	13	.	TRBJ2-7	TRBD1	TGCAGCGCTAGGACAGGGGCGTCCTACGAGCAGTACTTC	CSARTGASYEQYF
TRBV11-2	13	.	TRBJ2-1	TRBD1	TGTGCCAGCGGACCAGGGGGTTGGAATGAGCAGTTCTTC	CASGPGGWNEQFF
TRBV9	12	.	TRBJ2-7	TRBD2	TGTGCCAGCAGCTTAGCGGGGTACGAGCAGTACTTC	CASSLAGYEQYF
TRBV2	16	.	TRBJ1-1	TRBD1	TGTGCCAGCAGTGGTGGAGGGGGCATAGGGAACACTGAAGCTTTCTTT	CASSGGGGIGNTEAFF
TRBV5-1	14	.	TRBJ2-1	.	TGCGCCAGCAGCTTGGTTCGGACTAACAATGAGCAGTTCTTC	CASSLVRTNNEQFF
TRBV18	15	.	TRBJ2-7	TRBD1	TGTGCCAGCTCAACCGGGACAGGGGGTTTCTACGAGCAGTACTTC	CASSTGTGGFYEQYF
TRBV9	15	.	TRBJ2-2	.	TGTGCCAGCAGCGTAGGGGCACCGAACACCGGGGAGCTGTTTTTT	CASSVGAPNTGELFF